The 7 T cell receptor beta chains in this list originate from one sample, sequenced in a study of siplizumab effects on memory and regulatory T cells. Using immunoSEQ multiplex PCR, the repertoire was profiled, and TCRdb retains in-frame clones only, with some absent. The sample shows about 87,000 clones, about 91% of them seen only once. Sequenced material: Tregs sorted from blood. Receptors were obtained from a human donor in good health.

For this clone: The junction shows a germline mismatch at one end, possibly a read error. The CDR3 region is CASSPGTGGLPSF. The CDR3 nucleotides are TGTGCCAGCAGCCCCGGGACAGGGGGGCTCCCATCGTTC. V gene TRBV11-3 combines with J gene TRBJ1-2; 11 bases map to TRBD1. From germline, CDR1 is SGHNT and CDR2 YENEEA. This CDR3 has 13 residues.

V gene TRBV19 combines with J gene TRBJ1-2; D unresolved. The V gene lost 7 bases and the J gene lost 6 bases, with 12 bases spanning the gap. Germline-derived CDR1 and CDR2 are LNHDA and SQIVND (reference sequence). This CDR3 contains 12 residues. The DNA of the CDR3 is TGTGCCAGTACGTCGCCGCCGGATGGCTACACCTTC. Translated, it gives CASTSPPDGYTF.

The CDR3 bases are TGCGCCAGCAGCTTGGCAGGGACAGGGTCCGACGAGCAGTACTTC. Its protein is CASSLAGTGSDEQYF. The chain recombines TRBV5-1 with TRBJ2-5, with TRBD1 matching over 9 bases. The J call is uncertain, as TRBJ2-7 better fits the DNA end. The V gene's germline CDR1 is SGHRS and CDR2 YFSETQ. The CDR3 is 15 residues long.

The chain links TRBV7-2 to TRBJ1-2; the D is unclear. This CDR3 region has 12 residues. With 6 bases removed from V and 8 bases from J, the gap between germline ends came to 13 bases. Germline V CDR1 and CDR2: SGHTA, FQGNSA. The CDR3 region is CASRSVAGGYTF. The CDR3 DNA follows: TGTGCCAGCAGATCCGTTGCGGGCGGCTACACCTTC.

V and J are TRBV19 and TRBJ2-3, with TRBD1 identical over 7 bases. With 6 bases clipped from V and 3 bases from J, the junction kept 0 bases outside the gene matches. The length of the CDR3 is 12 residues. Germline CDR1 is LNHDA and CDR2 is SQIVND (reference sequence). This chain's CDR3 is CASRDRTDTQYF. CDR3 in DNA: TGTGCCAGTAGGGACAGGACAGATACGCAGTATTTT. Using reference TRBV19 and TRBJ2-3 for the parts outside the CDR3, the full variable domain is DGGITQSPKYLFRKEGQNVTLSCEQNLNHDAMYWYRQDPGQGLRLIYYSQIVNDFQKGDIAEGYSVSREKKESFPLTVTSAQKNPTAFYLCASRDRTDTQYFGPGTRLTVL.

This chain's CDR3 is CASSPDWGNYGYTF. CDR3 coding DNA: TGTGCCAGCAGCCCCGATTGGGGTAACTATGGCTACACCTTC. The rearrangement links TRBV9 to TRBJ1-2; no clear D. The CDR3 is 14 residues long. CDR1 SGDLS and CDR2 YYNGEE come from the germline V gene. V dropped 4 bases and J dropped 1 base, with 11 bases sitting between them.

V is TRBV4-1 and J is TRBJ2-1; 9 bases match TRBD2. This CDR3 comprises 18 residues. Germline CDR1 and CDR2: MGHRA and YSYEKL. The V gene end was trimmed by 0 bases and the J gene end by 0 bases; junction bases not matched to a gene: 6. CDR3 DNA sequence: TGCGCCAGCAGCCAAGATTTAGCGGGGGCCTTCTCCTACAATGAGCAGTTCTTC. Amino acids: CASSQDLAGAFSYNEQFF.